Below, 21 T cell receptor beta chains from the same sample are listed, as sequenced in a study of Ad26.COV2.S vaccination and SARS-CoV-2 variants. Using immunoSEQ multiplex PCR, the repertoire was profiled, and TCRdb retains in-frame clones only, with some absent. The data show 400,000 to 450,000 clones, about nine tenths seen once. As for treatment: some 19 received Ad26.COV2.S at low or high dose, single or two shots; 5 received placebo; per-sample allocation not given. Day 63 following the first vaccine or placebo injection was when the samples were taken. The starting material was peripheral blood, obtained in a trial of Ad26.COV2.S vaccine versus placebo. The receptor source for this set is a person between 18 and 59 years old who received the Ad26.COV2.S COVID-19 vaccine or a placebo.

This chain connects TRBV5-6 to TRBJ1-6; possible D gene TRBD1, 6 bases. The CDR3 consists of 18 residues. Trimming stripped 2 bases from V and 7 bases from J, with 22 bases between. Germline CDR1 is SGHDT and CDR2 is YYEEEE. The CDR3 region is CASSFWGGSGLKNSPLHF. CDR3 DNA sequence: TGTGCCAGCAGCTTTTGGGGGGGCTCGGGACTGAAGAATTCACCCCTCCACTTT.

V usage is TRBV5-4 and J usage is TRBJ2-7, with TRBD1 matching over 7 bases. The germline gives CDR1 SGHNT, CDR2 YYREEE (reference sequence). The CDR3 extends over 15 amino acids. Trimming at V came to 0 bases and at J to 4 bases, leaving 7 bases not matched to a gene. The CDR3 DNA sequence: TGTGCCAGCAGCTTGGACAGGGGTCTAATGTACGAGCAGTACTTC. This codes for CASSLDRGLMYEQYF.

The chain carries TRBV9 and TRBJ2-2; maybe TRBD2 (6 bases). CDR1 SGDLS and CDR2 YYNGEE come from the germline V gene. The length of the CDR3 is 20 residues. Trimming removed 0 bases at V and 4 bases at J, with 25 bases between. This CDR3 reads CASSVEGERQRGMPTGELFF. CDR3 in DNA: TGTGCCAGCAGCGTAGAAGGGGAGAGACAACGGGGGATGCCCACCGGGGAGCTGTTTTTT.

The chain links TRBV6-2 or TRBV6-3 to TRBJ2-4; 7 nucleotides line up with TRBD2. From germline, CDR1 is MNHEY and CDR2 SVGEGT. The CDR3 covers 15 residues. V dropped 6 bases and J dropped 4; count of bases not matched to a gene: 9. This chain's CDR3 is CASSASLAEKNIQYF. CDR3 nucleotides: TGTGCCAGCAGCGCCTCCCTAGCGGAAAAAAACATTCAGTACTTC.

In this sample, this clone turned up once. The rearrangement links TRBV10-3 to TRBJ2-1; TRBD1 agrees at 9 bases. Germline CDR1 is ENHRY and CDR2 is SYGVKD. This CDR3 is built from 14 residues. Trimming cost V 2 bases and J 6 bases; bases outside gene matches: 2. The CDR3 DNA reads as TGTGCCATCAGTGAGGGGACAGGGAGCAATGAGCAGTTCTTC. Its translation: CAISEGTGSNEQFF.

In DNA, the CDR3 is TGCAGCGTGACTAGCGGGACGTACAATGAGCAGTTCTTC. This encodes CSVTSGTYNEQFF. J is TRBJ2-1 and V is TRBV29-1; 11 bases fit TRBD2. This CDR3 spans 13 amino acids. The germline CDR1 and CDR2 sequences are SQVTM and ANQGSEA. V was pared by 6 bases and J by 4 bases, with 2 bases of the junction left unmatched.

V and J are TRBV4-3 and TRBJ1-5; 7 bases map to TRBD1. V was clipped by 0 bases and J by 5 bases; unmatched bases: 22. CDR3 length: 21 amino acids. From germline, CDR1 is LGHNA and CDR2 YSLEER. The CDR3 DNA reads as TGCGCCAGCAGCCAAGATCGGGAAAGGCGGCAGGGGGACCCTACTGATCAGCCCCAGCATTTT. Translation: CASSQDRERRQGDPTDQPQHF.

The chain couples TRBV7-3 to TRBJ2-7; 13 bases are a match to TRBD2. Germline lookup yields CDR1 SGHTA and CDR2 FQGTGA. V was clipped by 5 bases and J by 4 bases; unmatched bases: 2. This CDR3 has 14 residues. The CDR3 region is CASSRTSGSYEQYF. The CDR3 nucleotides read TGTGCCAGCAGCCGGACTAGCGGGAGTTACGAGCAGTACTTC. The whole variable domain, remainder taken from reference TRBV7-3 and TRBJ2-7, is GAGVSQTPSNKVTEKGKYVELRCDPISGHTALYWYRQSLGQGPEFLIYFQGTGAADDSGLPNDRFFAVRPEGSVSTLKIQRTERGDSAVYLCASSRTSGSYEQYFGPGTRLTVT.

V and J are TRBV7-2 and TRBJ2-7; 11 bases match TRBD2. The CDR3 runs 14 residues. Germline CDR1 SGHTA, CDR2 FQGNSA. The V and J ends lost 8 bases and 4 bases, in that order; junction bases with no gene match: 7. The CDR3 reads CASALAGGLYEQYF. Here the CDR3 DNA reads TGTGCCAGCGCGTTAGCGGGAGGGCTTTACGAGCAGTACTTC. The variable domain in full, completed from reference TRBV7-2 and TRBJ2-7, reads GAGVSQSPSNKVTEKGKDVELRCDPISGHTALYWYRQSLGQGLEFLIYFQGNSAPDKSGLPSDRFSAERTGGSVSTLTIQRTQQEDSAVYLCASALAGGLYEQYFGPGTRLTVT.

The chain combines TRBV6-8 with TRBJ2-7; 8 bases line up with TRBD1. Germline assignment: CDR1 MNHGY and CDR2 SAAAGT. Trimming took 6 bases from V and 5 from J; bases not matched to a gene: 15. The CDR3 sequence is 16 residues long. The chain's CDR3 is CASRQCLRTGNNEQYF. The CDR3 DNA sequence: TGTGCCAGCAGACAATGCCTCAGGACAGGGAACAACGAGCAGTACTTC.

The V gene is TRBV28, the J gene TRBJ1-1; 7 bases are a match to TRBD1. The germline CDR1 and CDR2 sequences are MDHEN and SYDVKM. J lost 5 bases, V lost 5 bases, and 5 bases had no gene match. The length of the CDR3 is 13 residues. CDR3 protein: CASSPRQGTEAFF. The CDR3 region has the DNA TGTGCCAGCAGTCCCAGACAGGGTACTGAAGCTTTCTTT. The entire variable domain, with the rest obtained from reference TRBV28 and TRBJ1-1, is as follows: DVKVTQSSRYLVKRTGEKVFLECVQDMDHENMFWYRQDPGLGLRLIYFSYDVKMKEKGDIPEGYSVSREKKERFSLILESASTNQTSMYLCASSPRQGTEAFFGQGTRLTVV.

The rearrangement uses TRBV4-3 and TRBJ2-2, with D tentatively TRBD2 (6 bases). This CDR3 is 15 amino acids long. The V gene's germline CDR1 is LGHNA and CDR2 YSLEER. V dropped 1 base and J dropped 7 bases, with 13 bases sitting between them. The CDR3 coding sequence is TGCGCCAGCAGCCAAGGATTTAGCGGCGGCGGGGAGCTGTTTTTT. This gives the protein CASSQGFSGGGELFF.

The CDR3 bases are TGCGCCAGCAGCTGGACAGGGCACACCGGGGAGCTGTTTTTT. Its translation is CASSWTGHTGELFF. The gene calls are TRBV5-1 and TRBJ2-2, with TRBD1 matching 8 bases. Unmatched junction bases numbered 1, after V lost 3 bases and J lost 3 bases. This CDR3 spans 14 amino acids. In germline, CDR1 is SGHRS, CDR2 YFSETQ.

The J gene is TRBJ1-2, the V gene TRBV5-6, with 7 bases matching TRBD1. The ends lost 4 bases at V and 4 bases at J; junction bases unmatched: 22. Germline V gives CDR1 SGHDT, CDR2 YYEEEE. The CDR3 contains 19 residues. CDR3 protein: CASSLYIFDSDRFLYGYTF. CDR3 coding DNA: TGTGCCAGCAGCCTATACATTTTCGATTCGGACAGGTTCCTCTATGGCTACACCTTC.

This chain uses TRBV19 with TRBJ2-5; D uncertain. CDR1 and CDR2 (germline): LNHDA, SQIVND (reference sequence). V shed 3 bases and J shed 1 base, with 9 bases lying between them. There are 14 residues in the CDR3. The CDR3, as DNA: TGTGCCAGTAGTATGAAGACACTCCAAGAGACCCAGTACTTC. Translation: CASSMKTLQETQYF.

This clone was counted between two and nine times. This chain joins TRBV4-1 and TRBJ1-5; tentative D call: TRBD1 (6 bases). V lost 4 bases and J 6 bases, leaving 13 bases between the germline ends. Germline V CDR1 and CDR2: MGHRA, YSYEKL. This CDR3 spans 14 amino acids. As DNA, the CDR3 is TGCGCCAGCAGCCCCATGCCAGGGGCTCAGCCCCAGCATTTT. The encoded protein is CASSPMPGAQPQHF.

The J gene is TRBJ1-1, the V gene TRBV3-1 (or the pseudogene TRBV3-2), with D possibly being TRBD1 (5 bases). Trimming cost V 3 bases and J 0 bases, with 14 bases left between them. The CDR3 extends over 16 amino acids. Germline V gene data show CDR1 as LGHDT and CDR2 as YNNKEL (reference sequence). The DNA of the CDR3 is TGTGCCAGCAGCCACGCCGACCGGGGCATGAACACTGAAGCTTTCTTT. Translated, it gives CASSHADRGMNTEAFF.

Turning to this clone: This sample also contains other DNA sequences that code for the same CDR3. The V and J genes are TRBV20-1 and TRBJ1-4, with D maybe TRBD1 (5 bases). The length of the CDR3 is 11 residues. The V gene lost 3 bases and the J gene lost 8 bases, with 7 bases spanning the gap. CDR1 and CDR2 from the germline V gene are DFQATT and SNEGSKA (reference sequence). Written as DNA, the CDR3 is TGCAGTGCTAGGGACAACGAAAAACTGTTTTTT. It yields the protein CSARDNEKLFF.

As DNA, the CDR3 is TGCGCCAGCAGCTTGGGGGGGACTAGCGGGAACAATGAGCAGTTCTTC. It is translated as CASSLGGTSGNNEQFF. This chain joins TRBV5-1 and TRBJ2-1; TRBD2 matches at 13 bases. The CDR3 length is 16 residues. J was trimmed by 5 bases and V by 0 bases; bases with no gene match: 2. The germline gives CDR1 SGHRS, CDR2 YFSETQ.

CDR3 region: CASSPGLGEYNEQFF. The CDR3 DNA reads TGTGCCAGCTCACCGGGACTAGGAGAATACAATGAGCAGTTCTTC. This sequence joins TRBV18 and TRBJ2-1; 8 bases fit TRBD2. Germline V gene sequence: CDR1 KGHSH, CDR2 LQKENI. The trim removed 3 bases at V and 4 bases at J, leaving 5 bases unmatched. The length of the CDR3 is 15 residues.

The rearrangement uses TRBV7-2 and TRBJ2-6; D is undetermined. V lost 4 bases to trimming and J lost 2 bases, with 15 bases between them. The CDR3 is 17 residues long. Germline-derived CDR1 and CDR2 are SGHTA and FQGNSA. The CDR3 DNA reads TGTGCCAGCAGCTCTAGGATCGGTGATCCTGGGGCCAACGTCCTGACTTTC. Residues: CASSSRIGDPGANVLTF.